This note documents a single T cell receptor beta chain sequence. Its cognate antigen has yet to be identified. The record has no base qualities; no much larger clone is one base away. The sample belongs to a study of T cell changes during pregnancy in multiple sclerosis (dated by TCRdb to the late 2010s). Study-wide context: In women with multiple sclerosis, the researchers looked at how the T cell repertoire shifted as pregnancy progressed.

Library creation used the immunoSEQ multiplex PCR assay. The immuneACCESS repertoire file appears here via TCRdb, limited to in-frame rearrangements. These files lack a portion of the clones; in checked studies, under half of the deficit traces to unresolved V genes, and the cause of the others is not known. The sample includes tens of thousands of clones, with about 94% observed a single time. The top ten clones comprise about 1.5% of the sample. The germline V and J ends show losses of 5 bases and 4 bases respectively, and no gene match explains 5 bases of the junction. There are 14 amino acids in the CDR3, from cysteine to phenylalanine inclusive. The retained sequence is limited to the CDR3, 42 bases, with the frame set at the first base. Based on the germline V gene, the CDR1 and CDR2 sequences are SGHTS and YDEGEE.

This receptor was identified in a female donor in good health, enrolled as a control in a pregnancy study. Sequenced here: peripheral blood, sampled in the first trimester of pregnancy. The rearranged segments are TRBV5-8 and TRBJ2-7, with 11 bases matching TRBD2. The DNA sequence reads TGTGCCAGCAGTCGACTAGCGGGGCCTTACGAGCAGTACTTC. Its amino acids are CASSRLAGPYEQYF.